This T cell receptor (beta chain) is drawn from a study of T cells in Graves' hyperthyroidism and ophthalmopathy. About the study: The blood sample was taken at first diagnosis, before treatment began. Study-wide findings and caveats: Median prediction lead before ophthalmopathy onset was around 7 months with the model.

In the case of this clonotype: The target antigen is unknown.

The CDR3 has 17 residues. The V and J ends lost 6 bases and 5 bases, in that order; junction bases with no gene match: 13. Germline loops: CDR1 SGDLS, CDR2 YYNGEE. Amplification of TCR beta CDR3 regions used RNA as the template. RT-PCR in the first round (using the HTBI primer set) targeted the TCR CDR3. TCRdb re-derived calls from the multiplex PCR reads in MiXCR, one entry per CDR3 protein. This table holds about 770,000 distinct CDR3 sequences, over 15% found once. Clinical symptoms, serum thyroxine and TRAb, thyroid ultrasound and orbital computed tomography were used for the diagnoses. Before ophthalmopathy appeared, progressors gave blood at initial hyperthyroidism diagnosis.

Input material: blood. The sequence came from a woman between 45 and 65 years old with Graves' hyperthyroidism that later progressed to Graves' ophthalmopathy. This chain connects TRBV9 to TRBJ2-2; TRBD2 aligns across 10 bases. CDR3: CASTPIAGGRITGELFF. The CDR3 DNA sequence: TGTGCCAGCACCCCTATAGCGGGGGGCCGAATTACCGGGGAGCTGTTTTTT.